This TCR beta chain appears in the sequencing data of a study of immune cell composition in non-small cell lung cancer. Study-wide results and caveats: It was not proven that tumour-reactive clones equal dominant tumour-associated clones.

The CDR3 spans 9 residues. Germline CDR1 and CDR2: SGHTA and FQGTGA. The table lists this clone with a count of one. What it binds is not known. Repertoires were generated with immunoSEQ multiplex PCR, while TCRdb's copy carries only in-frame clones and drops some. This sample has 10,000 or so clones, with about 80% found just once. The TCR comes from a human donor with non-small cell lung cancer. V is TRBV7-3 and J is TRBJ2-7, with D unresolved. Sequenced: lung tumor tissue. The CDR3 nucleotides read TGTGCTCGGGCCTACGAGCAGTACTTC. Protein sequence: CARAYEQYF.